A selection of T cell receptor beta chains follows, all from one sample in a study of blood T cell repertoires in COVID-19. The protocol was immunoSEQ multiplex PCR, while the TCRdb copy is restricted to in-frame clones and leaves out a portion. This sample has about 180,000 clones, with about 84% found just once. Sequencing was done on a sample of peripheral blood. These TCRs come from a human donor in a cohort sampled during active COVID-19. Both conserved end residues are part of each CDR3.

TRBV6-5	15	TRBJ2-1	CASRLAGGQMYEQFF
TRBV12-3/TRBV12-4	13	TRBJ1-6	CASSSGDNSPLHF
TRBV7-3	15	TRBJ2-1	CASSLWGQGYNEQFF
TRBV19	15	TRBJ1-1	CASSMFSIGDTEAFF
TRBV11-2	12	TRBJ1-3	CASSLDLNTIYF
TRBV18	12	TRBJ1-2	CASSPDRGVIIF
TRBV5-1	17	TRBJ2-7	CASSLAVLAGDPYEQYF
TRBV6-5	16	TRBJ1-2	CASSYLGQGQDYGYTF
TRBV5-4	14	TRBJ2-5	CASSLGLDRETQYF
TRBV5-1	13	TRBJ1-6	CASSPIYNSPLHF
TRBV29-1	12	TRBJ1-2	CSATGSSGGYTF
TRBV5-6	14	TRBJ2-4	CASSYGTGVDIQYF
TRBV6-6	19	TRBJ1-5	CASSFNRGRGGDGTQPQHF
TRBV5-6	13	TRBJ2-7	CASSSQGIHEQYF